This T cell receptor (beta chain) was observed in a study of blood T cell repertoires in COVID-19. Study overall: PBMCs, B-cell-depleted T cells, or T cells were the source of the cDNA or gDNA that made up the material.

The CDR3 has 15 residues. Germline lookup yields CDR1 LNHDA and CDR2 SQIVND (reference sequence). V trimming: 5 bases; J trimming: 4 bases; junction bases outside the gene matches: 5. Measured with immunoSEQ multiplex PCR; TCRdb has only the in-frame clones, and not every one. This sample has about 120,000 clones; 82% occur once, and the top ten carry 3.5% to 5.5%. The sequence was collected from a woman aged 70 to 79 with acute or convalescent COVID-19. The chain couples TRBV19 to TRBJ1-2; TRBD1 matches 12 bases. The sample consisted of peripheral blood. CDR3 sequence (DNA): TGTGCCAGTAGTCCCGGGACAGGGGGCGGCTATGGCTACACCTTC. The encoded protein is CASSPGTGGGYGYTF. Looking up the rest from reference TRBV19 and TRBJ1-2 gives the full variable domain: DGGITQSPKYLFRKEGQNVTLSCEQNLNHDAMYWYRQDPGQGLRLIYYSQIVNDFQKGDIAEGYSVSREKKESFPLTVTSAQKNPTAFYLCASSPGTGGGYGYTFGSGTRLTVV.